The entry that follows covers one T cell receptor beta chain sequence. The antigen this receptor binds is unknown. No clone much larger than this one lies a single base away; base qualities are absent. This record belongs to a study of control samples from healthy donors and cancer patients (TCRdb year 2020). Deletion took 2 bases off V and 2 bases off J, with a span of 13 bases between the germline ends. Spanning cysteine to phenylalanine, the CDR3 consists of 16 amino acids. Of all the DNA, just the CDR3 is kept, 48 bases in frame from base 1. Based on the germline V gene (reference sequence), the CDR1 and CDR2 sequences are GTSNPN and SVGIG. The library was produced with the immunoSEQ multiplex PCR assay. The table was pulled from immuneACCESS by TCRdb, which kept in-frame rearrangements only. Such tables lose some clones; where checked, under half of the loss comes from unresolved V genes, and the rest has no known cause. The sample table shows 40,000 to 50,000 clones, and approximately 93% are seen once. The ten largest clones represent 23% of the sample.

Recombination connected TRBV30 to TRBJ1-6, with the D gene uncertain. The clonotype was recovered from a woman in her fifties or sixties with head and neck cancer. Sequencing was done on a sample of PBMCs. Here the CDR3 is given as CAWSKTRDPYNSPLHF. The DNA is as follows: TGTGCCTGGAGTAAGACGAGGGATCCCTATAATTCACCCCTCCACTTT. Extended through the reference TRBV30 and TRBJ1-6 proteins, this CDR3 yields the full variable domain: SQTIHQWPATLVQPVGSPLSLECTVEGTSNPNLYWYRQAAGRGLQLLFYSVGIGQISSEVPQNLSASRPQDRQFILSSKKLLLSDSGFYLCAWSKTRDPYNSPLHFGNGTRLTVT.